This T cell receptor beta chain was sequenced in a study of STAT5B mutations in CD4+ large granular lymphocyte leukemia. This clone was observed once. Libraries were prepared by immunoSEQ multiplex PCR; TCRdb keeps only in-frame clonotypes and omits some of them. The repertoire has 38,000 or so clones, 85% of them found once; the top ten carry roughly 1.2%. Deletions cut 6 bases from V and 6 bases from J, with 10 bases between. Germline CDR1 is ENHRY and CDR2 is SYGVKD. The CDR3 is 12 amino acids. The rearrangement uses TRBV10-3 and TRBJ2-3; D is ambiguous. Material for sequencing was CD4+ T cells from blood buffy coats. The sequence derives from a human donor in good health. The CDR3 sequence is CAIRNDGDTQYF. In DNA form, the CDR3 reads TGTGCCATCAGGAACGATGGGGATACGCAGTATTTT.